This TCR beta chain was sequenced in a study of blood T cell repertoires in COVID-19. Study details: Samples of COVID-19 (acute and convalescent) were obtained from the United States, Italy and Spain. PBMCs, B-cell-depleted T cells, or T cells were the source of the cDNA or gDNA that made up the material.

Per the authors' pipeline: Amplification of reference gene primers provided the estimated nucleated cell counts. Data came from immunoSEQ multiplex PCR; TCRdb stores just in-frame clones and leaves some out. V, J and clone size were drawn from that table, and D and trimming were deduced from the DNA. The sample has under 300,000 clones, approximately 79% seen once. Germline CDR1 is LNHDA and CDR2 is SQIVND (reference sequence). Between the trimmed V and J ends, which lost 3 bases and 4 bases, there was a span of 21 bases. This CDR3 comprises 17 residues. The chain links TRBV19 to TRBJ1-2, with D possibly matching TRBD1 (5 bases). The TCR originated in a woman older than 75 with active or convalescent COVID-19. The sample comprised peripheral blood. The CDR3 bases are TGTGCCAGTAGTATTCTAGGACAAGCCGGCCAAGTCTATGGCTACACCTTC. As protein: CASSILGQAGQVYGYTF.